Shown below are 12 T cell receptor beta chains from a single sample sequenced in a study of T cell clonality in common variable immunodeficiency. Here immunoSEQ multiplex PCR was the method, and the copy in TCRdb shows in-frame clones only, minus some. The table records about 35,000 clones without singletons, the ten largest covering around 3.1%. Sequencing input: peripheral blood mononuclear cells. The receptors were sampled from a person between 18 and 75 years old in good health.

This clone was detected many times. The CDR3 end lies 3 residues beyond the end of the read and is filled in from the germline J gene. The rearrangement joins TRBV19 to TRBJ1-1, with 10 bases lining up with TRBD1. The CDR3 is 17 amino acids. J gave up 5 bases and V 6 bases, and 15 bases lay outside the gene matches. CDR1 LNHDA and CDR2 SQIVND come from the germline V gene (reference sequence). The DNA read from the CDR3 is TGTGCCAGTAGCCCCCGTAGCCTTGGGACAGGGGAGACTGAA. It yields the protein CASSPRSLGTGETE. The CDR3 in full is CASSPRSLGTGETEAFF. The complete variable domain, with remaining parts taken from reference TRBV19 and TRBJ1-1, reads DGGITQSPKYLFRKEGQNVTLSCEQNLNHDAMYWYRQDPGQGLRLIYYSQIVNDFQKGDIAEGYSVSREKKESFPLTVTSAQKNPTAFYLCASSPRSLGTGETEAFFGQGTRLTVV.

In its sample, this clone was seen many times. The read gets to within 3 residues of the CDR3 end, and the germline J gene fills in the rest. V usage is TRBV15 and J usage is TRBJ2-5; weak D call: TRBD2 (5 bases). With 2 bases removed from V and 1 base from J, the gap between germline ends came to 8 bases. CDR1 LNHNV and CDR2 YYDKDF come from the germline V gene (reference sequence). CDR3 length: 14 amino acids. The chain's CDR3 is CATSRLAFQETQYF. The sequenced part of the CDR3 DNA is TGTGCCACCAGCAGACTAGCCTTCCAAGAGACC.

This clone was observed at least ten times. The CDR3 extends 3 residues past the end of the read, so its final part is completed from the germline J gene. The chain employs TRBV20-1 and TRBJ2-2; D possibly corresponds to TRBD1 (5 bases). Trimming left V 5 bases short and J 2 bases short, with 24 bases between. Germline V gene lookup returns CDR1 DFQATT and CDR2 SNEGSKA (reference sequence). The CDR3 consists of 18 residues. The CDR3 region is CSAVKRGLRTLNTGELFF. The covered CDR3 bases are TGCAGTGCTGTAAAAAGGGGCCTTCGAACTTTAAACACCGGGGAG.

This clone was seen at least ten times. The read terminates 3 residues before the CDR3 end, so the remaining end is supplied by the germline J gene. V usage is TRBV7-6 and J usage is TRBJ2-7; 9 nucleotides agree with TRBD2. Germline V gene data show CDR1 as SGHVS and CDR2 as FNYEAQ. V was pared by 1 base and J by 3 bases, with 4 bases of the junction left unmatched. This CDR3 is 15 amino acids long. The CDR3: CASSLEGLANYEQYF. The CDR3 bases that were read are TGTGCCAGCAGCTTAGAAGGACTAGCGAACTACGAG.

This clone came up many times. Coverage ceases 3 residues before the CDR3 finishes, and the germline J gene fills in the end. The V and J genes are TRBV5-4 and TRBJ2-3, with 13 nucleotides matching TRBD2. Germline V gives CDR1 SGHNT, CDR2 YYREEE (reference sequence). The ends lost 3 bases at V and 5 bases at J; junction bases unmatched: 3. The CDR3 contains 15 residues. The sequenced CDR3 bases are TGTGCCAGCAGCTGGACTAGCGGGAGTTTAGATACG. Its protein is CASSWTSGSLDT. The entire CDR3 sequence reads CASSWTSGSLDTQYF.

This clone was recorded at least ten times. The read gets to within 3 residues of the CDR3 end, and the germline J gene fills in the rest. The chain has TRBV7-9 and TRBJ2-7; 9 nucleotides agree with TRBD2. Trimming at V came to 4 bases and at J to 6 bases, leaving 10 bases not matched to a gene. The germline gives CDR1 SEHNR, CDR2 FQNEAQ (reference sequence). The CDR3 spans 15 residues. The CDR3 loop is CASSSTGTSRIEQYF. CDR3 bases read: TGTGCCAGCAGCTCAACCGGGACTAGCCGTATCGAG.

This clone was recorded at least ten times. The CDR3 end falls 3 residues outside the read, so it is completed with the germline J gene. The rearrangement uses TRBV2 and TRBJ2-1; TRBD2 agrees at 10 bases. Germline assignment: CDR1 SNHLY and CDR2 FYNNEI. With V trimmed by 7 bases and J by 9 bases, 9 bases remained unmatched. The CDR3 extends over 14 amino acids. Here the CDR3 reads CASKLAGRQGEQFF. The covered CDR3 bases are TGTGCCAGCAAACTAGCGGGAAGGCAAGGTGAG. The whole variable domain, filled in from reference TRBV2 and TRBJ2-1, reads EPEVTQTPSHQVTQMGQEVILRCVPISNHLYFYWYRQILGQKVEFLVSFYNNEISEKSEIFDDQFSVERPDGSNFTLKIRSTKLEDSAMYFCASKLAGRQGEQFFGPGTRLTVL.

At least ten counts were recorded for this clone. The CDR3 protein is CASSAQTGETQYF. Incomplete CDR3 DNA: TGTGCCAGCAGTGCCCAGACCGGGGAGACC. This rearrangement joins TRBV6-4 to TRBJ2-5; D remains ambiguous. Sequencing ends 3 residues short of the CDR3 end; the germline J gene provides the rest. V was shortened by 4 bases and J by 5 bases, with 11 bases between the two germline ends. Germline-derived CDR1 and CDR2 are MRHNA and SNTAGT. The CDR3 totals 13 residues.

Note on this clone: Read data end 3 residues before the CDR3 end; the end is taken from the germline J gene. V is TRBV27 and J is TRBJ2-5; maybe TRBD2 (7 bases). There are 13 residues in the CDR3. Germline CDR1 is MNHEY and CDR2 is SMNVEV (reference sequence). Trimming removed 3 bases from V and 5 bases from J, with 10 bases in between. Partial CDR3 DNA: TGTGCCAGCAGTTTCGGGGGGCGGGAGACC. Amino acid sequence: CASSFGGRET. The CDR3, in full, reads CASSFGGRETQYF.

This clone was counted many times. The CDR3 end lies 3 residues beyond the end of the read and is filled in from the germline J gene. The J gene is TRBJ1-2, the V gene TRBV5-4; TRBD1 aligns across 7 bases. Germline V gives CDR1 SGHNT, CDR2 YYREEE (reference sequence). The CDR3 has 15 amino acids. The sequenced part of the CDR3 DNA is TGTGCCAGCAGCTACCTAGCGGGGACAGAGCGGAGC. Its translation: CASSYLAGTERS. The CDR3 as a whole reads CASSYLAGTERSYTF. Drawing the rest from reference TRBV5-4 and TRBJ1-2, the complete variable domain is ETGVTQSPTHLIKTRGQQVTLRCSSQSGHNTVSWYQQALGQGPQFIFQYYREEENGRGNFPPRFSGLQFPNYSSELNVNALELDDSALYLCASSYLAGTERSYTFGSGTRLTVV.

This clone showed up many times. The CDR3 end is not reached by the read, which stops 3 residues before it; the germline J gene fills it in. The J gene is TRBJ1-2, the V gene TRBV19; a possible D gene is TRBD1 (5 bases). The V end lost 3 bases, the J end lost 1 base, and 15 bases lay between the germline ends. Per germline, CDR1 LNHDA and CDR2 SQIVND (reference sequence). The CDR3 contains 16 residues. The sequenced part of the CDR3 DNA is TGTGCCAGTAGTATTAGCCCCCGGGGGTTTAACTATGGC. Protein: CASSISPRGFNYG. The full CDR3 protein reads CASSISPRGFNYGYTF.

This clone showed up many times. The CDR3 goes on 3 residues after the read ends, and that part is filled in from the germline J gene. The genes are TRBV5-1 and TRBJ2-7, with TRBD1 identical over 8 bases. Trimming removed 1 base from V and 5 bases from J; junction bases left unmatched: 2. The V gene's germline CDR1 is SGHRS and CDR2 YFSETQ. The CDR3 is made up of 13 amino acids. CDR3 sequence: CASSLSGGDEQYF. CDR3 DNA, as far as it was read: TGCGCCAGCAGCTTGTCAGGGGGCGACGAG.